This T cell receptor beta chain emerged from a study of beta chain features in type 1 diabetes. Reverse transcribing all isolated RNA meant expressed TCRB transcripts were sequenced. Clones were sequenced by immunoSEQ multiplex PCR, and TCRdb holds only the in-frame ones, with some missing. Of approximately 150,000 clones listed, over 9.5% are singletons. CDR1 is SGHVS and CDR2 is FNYEAQ in the germline V gene. The CDR3 sequence is 16 residues long. Trimming at V came to 5 bases and at J to 3 bases, leaving 12 bases not matched to a gene. The source of this sequence is a young man in good health. The gene calls are TRBV7-6 and TRBJ2-7, with TRBD1 identical over 8 bases. Sequencing used naive CD4+ T cells from blood. The CDR3 DNA is TGTGCCAGCAGCCCCCTGACAGGGGTCTTAGTCTACGAGCAGTACTTC. Translation: CASSPLTGVLVYEQYF.